This section outlines one T cell receptor beta chain sequence together with its context. The germline V and J ends were trimmed by 3 bases and 7 bases, with 10 bases remaining between them. The CDR3 runs 12 residues. CDR1 and CDR2 (germline): SGDLS, YYNGEE. The source of the sample is a study of blood T cell repertoires in COVID-19. The method was immunoSEQ multiplex PCR; TCRdb's version includes in-frame clones alone and lacks a portion of them. This sample has roughly 260,000 clones; approximately 81% occur once, and the top ten carry roughly 3%. The sample taken for sequencing was peripheral blood. This clonotype was sampled from a woman under 30 with acute or convalescent COVID-19. This chain joins TRBV9 and TRBJ1-1, with D possibly TRBD1 on 6 matching bases. The CDR3: CASSGPDSEAFF. DNA of the CDR3: TGTGCCAGCAGCGGTCCGGACAGTGAAGCTTTCTTT.